These 19 T cell receptor beta chains share one sample of origin, sequenced in a study of shared clonotypes between healthy human individuals. Some clones are missing from TCRdb's copy, which holds only in-frame ones; the method was immunoSEQ multiplex PCR. Here the sample spans roughly 2.6 million clones, just over 90% being singletons. The sample taken for sequencing was naive CD4+ T cells sorted from blood. The subset denotes: CD45RA+ positively selected. All receptors come from a man aged 18 to 29 in good health.

The chain uses TRBV19 and TRBJ1-6, with no clear D. The germline gives CDR1 LNHDA, CDR2 SQIVND (reference sequence). V was pared by 3 bases and J by 0 bases, with 9 bases between. This CDR3 comprises 16 residues. The chain's CDR3 is CASSIPGSSYNSPLHF. The CDR3 DNA is TGTGCCAGTAGTATCCCGGGAAGCTCCTATAATTCACCCCTCCACTTT. The whole variable domain, remainder taken from reference TRBV19 and TRBJ1-6, is DGGITQSPKYLFRKEGQNVTLSCEQNLNHDAMYWYRQDPGQGLRLIYYSQIVNDFQKGDIAEGYSVSREKKESFPLTVTSAQKNPTAFYLCASSIPGSSYNSPLHFGNGTRLTVT.

This chain connects TRBV5-8 to TRBJ2-5, with a possible D match to TRBD2 (6 bases). With 5 bases removed from V and 4 bases from J, the gap between germline ends came to 9 bases. Germline CDR1 reads SGHTS; CDR2 reads YDEGEE. CDR3 length: 12 amino acids. The CDR3 DNA is TGTGCCAGCAGGTACGGGAGAGAGACCCAGTACTTC. It translates to CASRYGRETQYF.

The V and J genes are TRBV30 and TRBJ1-2; D ambiguous. V was trimmed by 2 bases and J by 4 bases, leaving 11 bases between them. This CDR3 is 13 amino acids long. CDR1 and CDR2 from the germline V gene are GTSNPN and SVGIG (reference sequence). The DNA for the CDR3 is TGTGCCTGGAGTCCCTGGGGAGGCTATGGCTACACCTTC. Translation gives CAWSPWGGYGYTF.

The count of this clone is one. The rearrangement links TRBV6-1 to TRBJ2-7, with 8 bases matching TRBD1. Trimming took 1 base from V and 1 from J; bases not matched to a gene: 6. The CDR3 is 16 amino acids. Germline CDR1 reads MNHNS; CDR2 reads SASEGT. CDR3 protein: CASSEGWTGQSYEQYF. The CDR3 DNA is TGTGCCAGCAGTGAAGGGTGGACAGGGCAATCCTACGAGCAGTACTTC.

V and J are TRBV30 and TRBJ2-5; TRBD2 might be the D (7 bases). The germline gives CDR1 GTSNPN, CDR2 SVGIG (reference sequence). V lost 2 bases to trimming and J lost 2 bases, with 15 bases between them. The CDR3 covers 15 residues. This CDR3 is CAWSTPGGLQETQYF. The CDR3 DNA sequence: TGTGCCTGGAGTACACCGGGGGGCTTACAAGAGACCCAGTACTTC.

J is TRBJ2-3 and V is TRBV2; tentatively, D is TRBD1 (6 bases). CDR3 length equals 12 residues. Germline V lookup: CDR1 SNHLY, CDR2 FYNNEI. V lost 6 bases and J 5 bases, leaving 9 bases between the germline ends. In DNA, the CDR3 is TGTGCCAGCAGCGGGACAAGAGATACGCAGTATTTT. Translation gives CASSGTRDTQYF.

The J gene is TRBJ1-5, the V gene TRBV11-2; D uncertain. Trimming shortened V by 0 bases and J by 3 bases, and 9 bases separated the two germline ends. The CDR3 contains 15 residues. Germline V CDR1 and CDR2: SGHAT, FQNNGV. CDR3 protein: CASSLEGGDNQPQHF. The CDR3 DNA sequence: TGTGCCAGCAGCTTAGAGGGCGGTGACAATCAGCCCCAGCATTTT.

The J gene is TRBJ1-5, the V gene TRBV27, with D maybe TRBD1 (5 bases). CDR3 length: 20 residues. Germline-derived CDR1 and CDR2 are MNHEY and SMNVEV (reference sequence). The germline V and J ends were trimmed by 0 bases and 0 bases, with 21 bases remaining between them. The CDR3 loop is CASSLSKGSGRDYSNQPQHF. DNA for the CDR3: TGTGCCAGCAGTTTATCTAAGGGGAGCGGCAGGGACTATAGCAATCAGCCCCAGCATTTT.

The genes are TRBV11-3 and TRBJ2-1; the match to TRBD2 covers 8 bases. Trimming at V came to 5 bases and at J to 9 bases, leaving 12 bases not matched to a gene. This CDR3 has 15 amino acids. Looked up from germline, CDR1 is SGHNT and CDR2 is YENEEA. CDR3 in DNA: TGTGCCAGCAGCCCCGACGGGTTGACTAGCGTTGAGCAGTTCTTC. Translated, it gives CASSPDGLTSVEQFF.

The chain is built from TRBV7-9 and TRBJ1-2; a possible D gene is TRBD1 (6 bases). Germline CDR1 SEHNR, CDR2 FQNEAQ (reference sequence). Trimming left V 3 bases short and J 0 bases short, with 8 bases between. This CDR3 spans 14 amino acids. The CDR3 sequence: CASSFTGPNYGYTF. CDR3 coding DNA: TGTGCCAGCAGCTTTACAGGGCCTAACTATGGCTACACCTTC. The variable domain in full, completed from reference TRBV7-9 and TRBJ1-2, reads DTGVSQNPRHKITKRGQNVTFRCDPISEHNRLYWYRQTLGQGPEFLTYFQNEAQLEKSRLLSDRFSAERPKGSFSTLEIQRTEQGDSAMYLCASSFTGPNYGYTFGSGTRLTVV.

The rearrangement links TRBV2 to TRBJ2-3; D is unclear. The CDR3 totals 12 residues. Germline CDR1 is SNHLY and CDR2 is FYNNEI. V gave up 4 bases and J gave up 2 bases, with 4 bases separating them. The CDR3 DNA reads as TGTGCCAGCAGTGTTTACACAGATACGCAGTATTTT. Protein: CASSVYTDTQYF. Based on the CDR3 plus reference TRBV2 and TRBJ2-3, the full variable domain is EPEVTQTPSHQVTQMGQEVILRCVPISNHLYFYWYRQILGQKVEFLVSFYNNEISEKSEIFDDQFSVERPDGSNFTLKIRSTKLEDSAMYFCASSVYTDTQYFGPGTRLTVL.

The gene calls are TRBV5-1 and TRBJ1-5; no definite D call. This CDR3 has 15 amino acids. Per the germline V gene, CDR1 is SGHRS and CDR2 is YFSETQ. The ends were cut back, 0 bases at V and 7 bases at J, with 14 bases in the middle. CDR3 nucleotide sequence: TGCGCCAGCAGCTTGGTCCCGGGCCCCGAACAGCCCCAGCATTTT. Its protein is CASSLVPGPEQPQHF.

The chain carries TRBV6-5 and TRBJ1-1; tentative D call: TRBD1 (5 bases). Trimming left V 7 bases short and J 1 base short, with 13 bases between. The CDR3 is 14 residues long. Germline V gene sequence: CDR1 MNHEY, CDR2 SVGAGI. CDR3 coding DNA: TGTGCCAGCACCGATCCGGGGGGGAACACTGAAGCTTTCTTT. The encoded protein is CASTDPGGNTEAFF.

The chain recombines TRBV11-2 with TRBJ2-3; 9 bases are a match to TRBD2. V lost 5 bases and J lost 0; bases outside the gene matches: 9. CDR1 SGHAT and CDR2 FQNNGV come from the germline V gene. CDR3 size: 17 residues. CDR3 nucleotides: TGTGCCAGCAGCGCCATGCGGCTAGCGGGGAGCACAGATACGCAGTATTTT. The encoded protein is CASSAMRLAGSTDTQYF.

The CDR3 region is CASSLEGARNTGELFF. The CDR3 bases are TGCGCCAGCAGCCTTGAGGGGGCTAGAAACACCGGGGAGCTGTTTTTT. The chain is built from TRBV5-1 and TRBJ2-2, with 7 positions matching TRBD1. CDR3 length: 16 amino acids. Trimming took 4 bases from V and 2 from J; bases not matched to a gene: 8. Germline V gene lookup returns CDR1 SGHRS and CDR2 YFSETQ.

This clone was recorded once. Here the CDR3 reads CASSPYSSSGDTQYF. In DNA, the CDR3 is TGTGCCAGCAGCCCCTACAGCTCCTCCGGAGATACGCAGTATTTT. The chain has TRBV19 and TRBJ2-3; no clear D gene. Germline V lookup: CDR1 LNHDA, CDR2 SQIVND (reference sequence). The CDR3 contains 15 residues. Between the trimmed V and J ends, which lost 9 bases and 5 bases, there was a span of 21 bases.

The chain recombines TRBV21-1 with TRBJ2-1; the D call in the table, TRBD2, was not verified against the DNA. TRBV21-1 is termed a pseudogene. This CDR3 contains 15 residues. In DNA form, the CDR3 reads TGTGCCAGCAGACTTAGCGGGGGGTCCTACAATGAGCAGTTCTTC. This codes for CASRLSGGSYNEQFF.

This chain joins TRBV6-5 and TRBJ1-1; 8 nucleotides agree with TRBD1. Germline CDR1 and CDR2: MNHEY and SVGAGI. This CDR3 has 16 amino acids. V lost 2 bases to trimming and J lost 6 bases; unmatched junction nucleotides: 11. CDR3 in DNA: TGTGCCAGCAGTTACAGTATATGGCAGGGGGCCTCTGAAGCTTTCTTT. The encoded protein is CASSYSIWQGASEAFF.

This chain joins TRBV28 and TRBJ2-7; 12 bases are shared with TRBD1. This CDR3 contains 15 residues. Trimming took 8 bases from V and 5 from J; bases not matched to a gene: 10. Germline V CDR1 and CDR2: MDHEN, SYDVKM. In DNA, the CDR3 is TGTGCCAGCGCGTCTCCCGGGACAGGGGGCCACGAGCAGTACTTC. Protein: CASASPGTGGHEQYF.